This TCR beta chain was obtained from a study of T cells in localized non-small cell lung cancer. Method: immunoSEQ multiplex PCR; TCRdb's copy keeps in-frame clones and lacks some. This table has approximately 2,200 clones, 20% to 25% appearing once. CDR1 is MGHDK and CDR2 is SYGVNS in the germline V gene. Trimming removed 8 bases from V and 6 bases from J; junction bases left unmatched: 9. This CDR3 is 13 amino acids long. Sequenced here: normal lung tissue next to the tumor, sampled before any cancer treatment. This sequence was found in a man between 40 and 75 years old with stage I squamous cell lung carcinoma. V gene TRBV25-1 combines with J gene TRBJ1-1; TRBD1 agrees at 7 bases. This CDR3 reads CASSETGSAEAFF. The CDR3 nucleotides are TGTGCCAGCTCTGAGACAGGGTCCGCTGAAGCTTTCTTT. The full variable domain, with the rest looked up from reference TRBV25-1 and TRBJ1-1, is EADIYQTPRYLVIGTGKKITLECSQTMGHDKMYWYQQDPGMELHLIHYSYGVNSTEKGDLSSESTVSRIRTEHFPLTLESARPSHTSQYLCASSETGSAEAFFGQGTRLTVV.